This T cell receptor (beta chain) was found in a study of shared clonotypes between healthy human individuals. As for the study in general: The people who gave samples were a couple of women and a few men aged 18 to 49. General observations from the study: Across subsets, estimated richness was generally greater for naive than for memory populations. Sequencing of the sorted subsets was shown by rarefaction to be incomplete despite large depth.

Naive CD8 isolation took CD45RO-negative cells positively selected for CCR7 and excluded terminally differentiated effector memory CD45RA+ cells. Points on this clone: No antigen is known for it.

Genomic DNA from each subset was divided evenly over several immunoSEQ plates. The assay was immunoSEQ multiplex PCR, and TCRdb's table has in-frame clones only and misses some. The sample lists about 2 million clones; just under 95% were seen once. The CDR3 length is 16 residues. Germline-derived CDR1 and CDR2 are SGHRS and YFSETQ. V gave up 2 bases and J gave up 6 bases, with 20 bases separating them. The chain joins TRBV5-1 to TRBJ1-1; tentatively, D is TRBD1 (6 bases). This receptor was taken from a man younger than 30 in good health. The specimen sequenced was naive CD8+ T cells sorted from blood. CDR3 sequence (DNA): TGCGCCAGCAGCTTAGGGCGTGGACAGATCGCTCCTGAAGCTTTCTTT. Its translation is CASSLGRGQIAPEAFF.